The rows below give T cell receptor beta chains drawn from one sample of a study of CD8 T cells in ankylosing spondylitis. One entry per CDR3 protein, called by TCRdb with MiXCR from the 5' RACE reads. Here the sample spans 200,000 to 250,000 distinct CDR3 sequences, about 10% being singletons. Sequences were obtained from blood, either unsorted or a sorted T cell fraction (not recorded which). These receptors came from a male donor with ankylosing spondylitis or in good health (not recorded which). Each CDR3 is given with its conserved first and last residue. Each record gives: D gene, V gene, clone size, J gene, CDR3 protein, CDR3 DNA. The D gene is left open where the match is weak. Size is omitted from some rows. Given values are once, few, many or a class for expanded clones.

d_gene: -; v_gene: TRBV9; abundance: many; j_gene: TRBJ1-2; CDR3aa: CASSVEEGYGYTF; CDR3nt: TGTGCCAGCAGCGTAGAGGAGGGCTATGGCTACACCTTC
d_gene: -; v_gene: TRBV29-1; abundance: many; j_gene: TRBJ2-6; CDR3aa: CSVELSHGANVLTF; CDR3nt: TGCAGCGTTGAACTGTCGCATGGGGCCAACGTCCTGACTTTC
d_gene: -; v_gene: TRBV12-3/TRBV12-4; abundance: few; j_gene: TRBJ2-3; CDR3aa: CASSLGWSWGTTDTQYF; CDR3nt: TGTGCCAGCAGTTTAGGGTGGAGTTGGGGGACAACAGATACGCAGTATTTT
d_gene: TRBD1; v_gene: TRBV20-1; abundance: -; j_gene: TRBJ2-2; CDR3aa: CSARDHRAGGPTGELFF; CDR3nt: TGCAGTGCTAGAGATCATCGGGCAGGGGGTCCCACCGGGGAGCTGTTTTTT
d_gene: -; v_gene: TRBV6-5; abundance: many; j_gene: TRBJ2-2; CDR3aa: CASSNTGTGELFF; CDR3nt: TGTGCCAGCAGTAACACCGGCACCGGGGAGCTGTTTTTT
d_gene: TRBD1; v_gene: TRBV20-1; abundance: -; j_gene: TRBJ1-2; CDR3aa: CLGDGGGHGYIF; CDR3nt: TGCTTAGGGGACGGAGGGGGCCATGGCTACATCTTC
d_gene: -; v_gene: TRBV5-6; abundance: few; j_gene: TRBJ2-4; CDR3aa: CASSPWVGLAKNIQYF; CDR3nt: TGTGCCAGCAGCCCCTGGGTGGGGCTAGCCAAAAACATTCAGTACTTC
d_gene: TRBD2; v_gene: TRBV3-1; abundance: -; j_gene: TRBJ2-1; CDR3aa: CASSQVAGGRLQFF; CDR3nt: TGTGCCAGCAGCCAAGTAGCGGGGGGGCGGTTGCAGTTCTTC
d_gene: -; v_gene: TRBV29-1; abundance: -; j_gene: TRBJ1-4; CDR3aa: CSVESGPEKLFF; CDR3nt: TGCAGCGTTGAATCGGGGCCTGAAAAACTGTTTTTT
d_gene: TRBD1; v_gene: TRBV6-1; abundance: many; j_gene: TRBJ1-2; CDR3aa: CASLDRVSENYGYTF; CDR3nt: TGTGCCAGTTTGGACAGGGTTTCTGAAAACTATGGCTACACCTTC
d_gene: TRBD1; v_gene: TRBV20-1; abundance: many; j_gene: TRBJ1-5; CDR3aa: CSAGLGTEPNQPQHF; CDR3nt: TGCAGTGCTGGACTAGGGACAGAGCCTAATCAGCCCCAGCATTTT
d_gene: -; v_gene: TRBV20-1; abundance: -; j_gene: TRBJ1-5; CDR3aa: CSAPGQISNQPQHF; CDR3nt: TGCAGTGCTCCAGGACAGATTAGCAATCAGCCCCAGCATTTT
d_gene: -; v_gene: TRBV6-6; abundance: many; j_gene: TRBJ2-7; CDR3aa: CASGVSNSYEQYF; CDR3nt: TGTGCCAGCGGGGTGTCCAACTCCTACGAGCAGTACTTC
d_gene: -; v_gene: TRBV24-1; abundance: many; j_gene: TRBJ2-6; CDR3aa: CATSDGVGLSGANVLTF; CDR3nt: TGTGCCACCAGTGATGGGGTGGGGCTCTCTGGGGCCAACGTCCTGACTTTC
d_gene: TRBD2; v_gene: TRBV7-2; abundance: few; j_gene: TRBJ2-1; CDR3aa: CASSLALTSGVNNEQFF; CDR3nt: TGTGCCAGCAGCTTAGCGCTGACTAGCGGGGTTAATAATGAGCAGTTCTTC
d_gene: TRBD1; v_gene: TRBV5-6; abundance: many; j_gene: TRBJ2-1; CDR3aa: CASSPWGTGVAFF; CDR3nt: TGTGCCAGCAGCCCATGGGGGACAGGGGTGGCGTTCTTC
d_gene: TRBD2; v_gene: TRBV6-2/TRBV6-3; abundance: few; j_gene: TRBJ2-1; CDR3aa: CASSSQAGGPNEQFF; CDR3nt: TGTGCCAGCAGTTCCCAAGCGGGGGGGCCCAATGAGCAGTTCTTC
d_gene: -; v_gene: TRBV7-9; abundance: many; j_gene: TRBJ2-2; CDR3aa: CASSLARGKPAGELFF; CDR3nt: TGTGCCAGCAGCTTAGCGCGAGGGAAACCCGCCGGGGAGCTGTTTTTT
d_gene: -; v_gene: TRBV12-3/TRBV12-4; abundance: few; j_gene: TRBJ1-1; CDR3aa: CASSDWGVMNTEAFF; CDR3nt: TGTGCCAGCAGCGACTGGGGGGTCATGAACACTGAAGCTTTCTTT
d_gene: -; v_gene: TRBV6-5; abundance: many; j_gene: TRBJ2-1; CDR3aa: CASSTRNEQFF; CDR3nt: TGTGCCAGCAGTACCCGGAATGAGCAGTTCTTC
d_gene: -; v_gene: TRBV6-1; abundance: few; j_gene: TRBJ1-1; CDR3aa: CASTLTGAGRMNTEAFF; CDR3nt: TGTGCCAGCACCCTCACGGGTGCCGGCCGCATGAACACTGAAGCTTTCTTT
d_gene: -; v_gene: TRBV12-3/TRBV12-4; abundance: many; j_gene: TRBJ2-7; CDR3aa: CASSFTDNSYEQYF; CDR3nt: TGTGCCAGCAGTTTCACGGACAACTCCTACGAGCAGTACTTC
d_gene: -; v_gene: TRBV12-3/TRBV12-4; abundance: many; j_gene: TRBJ2-5; CDR3aa: CASSFDETQYF; CDR3nt: TGTGCCAGCAGTTTTGACGAGACCCAGTACTTC
d_gene: -; v_gene: TRBV11-2; abundance: many; j_gene: TRBJ1-2; CDR3aa: CASSLEMPRGGLNGYTF; CDR3nt: TGTGCCAGCAGCTTAGAAATGCCCCGGGGGGGGTTAAATGGCTACACCTTC
d_gene: -; v_gene: TRBV30; abundance: many; j_gene: TRBJ2-2; CDR3aa: CAWTGLNAGELFF; CDR3nt: TGTGCCTGGACGGGACTTAACGCCGGGGAGCTGTTTTTT
d_gene: -; v_gene: TRBV5-1; abundance: many; j_gene: TRBJ1-6; CDR3aa: CASSFGVTTANNSPLHF; CDR3nt: TGCGCCAGCAGCTTTGGAGTTACGACAGCGAATAATTCACCCCTCCACTTT
d_gene: -; v_gene: TRBV7-2; abundance: -; j_gene: TRBJ2-5; CDR3aa: CASSHSAGAGETQYF; CDR3nt: TGTGCCAGCAGCCATTCCGCGGGGGCCGGGGAGACCCAGTACTTC
d_gene: -; v_gene: TRBV3-1; abundance: many; j_gene: TRBJ1-5; CDR3aa: CASSPWLGTQPQHF; CDR3nt: TGTGCCAGCAGCCCCTGGTTAGGGACTCAGCCCCAGCATTTT
d_gene: TRBD2; v_gene: TRBV20-1; abundance: many; j_gene: TRBJ2-7; CDR3aa: CSATGLADYEQYF; CDR3nt: TGCAGTGCCACAGGACTAGCGGACTACGAGCAGTACTTC
d_gene: TRBD2; v_gene: TRBV11-1; abundance: many; j_gene: TRBJ2-7; CDR3aa: CASEDGGGLSYEQYF; CDR3nt: TGTGCCAGCGAAGACGGGGGGGGACTATCCTACGAGCAGTACTTC
d_gene: -; v_gene: TRBV5-1; abundance: many; j_gene: TRBJ2-2; CDR3aa: CASSLQGPGTGELFF; CDR3nt: TGCGCCAGCAGCTTGCAGGGGCCGGGCACCGGGGAGCTGTTTTTT
d_gene: TRBD2; v_gene: TRBV7-8; abundance: few; j_gene: TRBJ2-1; CDR3aa: CASSLELSGLADEQFF; CDR3nt: TGTGCCAGCAGCTTAGAGCTTAGCGGACTAGCCGATGAGCAGTTCTTC
d_gene: -; v_gene: TRBV6-5; abundance: -; j_gene: TRBJ2-7; CDR3aa: CASSSRNPTGSGYEQYF; CDR3nt: TGTGCCAGCAGTTCCCGGAACCCAACAGGCTCAGGGTACGAGCAGTACTTC
d_gene: TRBD2; v_gene: TRBV7-3; abundance: -; j_gene: TRBJ2-3; CDR3aa: CASSSGLAGGYTDTQYF; CDR3nt: TGTGCCAGCAGCTCCGGACTAGCGGGGGGATACACAGATACGCAGTATTTT
d_gene: TRBD2; v_gene: TRBV29-1; abundance: many; j_gene: TRBJ2-7; CDR3aa: CSVQEAGGSYEQYF; CDR3nt: TGCAGCGTTCAAGAAGCGGGGGGTTCCTACGAGCAGTACTTC
d_gene: TRBD1; v_gene: TRBV12-3/TRBV12-4; abundance: many; j_gene: TRBJ1-4; CDR3aa: CASSSGDRGSEKLFF; CDR3nt: TGTGCCAGCAGTTCCGGGGACAGGGGAAGCGAAAAACTGTTTTTT
d_gene: TRBD2; v_gene: TRBV5-1; abundance: few; j_gene: TRBJ2-7; CDR3aa: CASSSGAGGDYEQYF; CDR3nt: TGCGCCAGCAGCTCCGGAGCGGGGGGTGACTACGAGCAGTACTTC
d_gene: TRBD2; v_gene: TRBV12-3/TRBV12-4; abundance: many; j_gene: TRBJ2-3; CDR3aa: CASSLPRSGGWNTQYF; CDR3nt: TGTGCCAGCAGTTTGCCGCGGAGCGGGGGCTGGAATACGCAGTATTTT
d_gene: -; v_gene: TRBV5-1; abundance: many; j_gene: TRBJ2-5; CDR3aa: CASSPRGSPQETQYF; CDR3nt: TGCGCCAGCAGTCCCAGGGGCAGCCCACAAGAGACCCAGTACTTC
d_gene: -; v_gene: TRBV7-2; abundance: few; j_gene: TRBJ2-3; CDR3aa: CASSFGGFSTDTQYF; CDR3nt: TGTGCCAGCAGCTTCGGGGGATTTAGCACAGATACGCAGTATTTT
d_gene: -; v_gene: TRBV20-1; abundance: many; j_gene: TRBJ1-2; CDR3aa: CSALLQGRYGYTF; CDR3nt: TGCAGTGCTCTGTTACAGGGTCGCTATGGCTACACCTTC
d_gene: -; v_gene: TRBV2; abundance: few; j_gene: TRBJ2-7; CDR3aa: CASSEYVSSYEQYF; CDR3nt: TGTGCCAGCAGTGAATACGTGAGCTCCTACGAGCAGTACTTC
d_gene: -; v_gene: TRBV5-6; abundance: few; j_gene: TRBJ2-1; CDR3aa: CASSLGAGLPYNEQFF; CDR3nt: TGTGCCAGCAGCTTGGGGGCGGGGCTCCCTTACAATGAGCAGTTCTTC
d_gene: -; v_gene: TRBV7-9; abundance: few; j_gene: TRBJ1-5; CDR3aa: CASSLAWSDNQPQHF; CDR3nt: TGTGCCAGCAGCTTAGCGTGGTCGGACAATCAGCCCCAGCATTTT
d_gene: -; v_gene: TRBV2; abundance: few; j_gene: TRBJ1-1; CDR3aa: CASGGNTEAFF; CDR3nt: TGTGCCAGCGGGGGGAACACTGAAGCTTTCTTT
d_gene: -; v_gene: TRBV28; abundance: -; j_gene: TRBJ2-5; CDR3aa: CASSPPALWTQYF; CDR3nt: TGTGCCAGCAGTCCGCCGGCCCTCTGGACCCAGTACTTC
d_gene: TRBD2; v_gene: TRBV11-2; abundance: many; j_gene: TRBJ2-2; CDR3aa: CASSPTAGASGELFF; CDR3nt: TGTGCCAGCAGCCCTACAGCGGGGGCTTCCGGGGAGCTGTTTTTT
d_gene: TRBD1; v_gene: TRBV5-4; abundance: few; j_gene: TRBJ1-4; CDR3aa: CASSVDRGRTNEKLFF; CDR3nt: TGTGCCAGCAGCGTGGACAGGGGGCGAACTAATGAAAAACTGTTTTTT
d_gene: -; v_gene: TRBV5-1; abundance: -; j_gene: TRBJ2-5; CDR3aa: CASSSPPVQETQYF; CDR3nt: TGCGCCAGCAGCTCGCCACCAGTCCAAGAGACCCAGTACTTC
d_gene: -; v_gene: TRBV5-1; abundance: many; j_gene: TRBJ2-3; CDR3aa: CASKLVAEGTDTQYF; CDR3nt: TGCGCCAGCAAACTCGTCGCCGAGGGTACAGATACGCAGTATTTT
d_gene: -; v_gene: TRBV11-2; abundance: -; j_gene: TRBJ1-1; CDR3aa: CASSFAVTTEAFF; CDR3nt: TGTGCCAGCAGCTTTGCGGTTACCACTGAAGCTTTCTTT
d_gene: TRBD2; v_gene: TRBV5-1; abundance: many; j_gene: TRBJ2-1; CDR3aa: CASANPGLTNEQFF; CDR3nt: TGCGCCAGCGCAAATCCGGGACTAACCAATGAGCAGTTCTTC
d_gene: -; v_gene: TRBV7-3; abundance: many; j_gene: TRBJ1-6; CDR3aa: CASSLKRNSPLHF; CDR3nt: TGTGCCAGCAGCTTAAAAAGGAATTCACCCCTCCACTTT
d_gene: -; v_gene: TRBV20-1; abundance: many; j_gene: TRBJ1-1; CDR3aa: CSAPVVKNTEAFF; CDR3nt: TGCAGTGCTCCTGTGGTTAAGAACACTGAAGCTTTCTTT
d_gene: -; v_gene: TRBV5-1; abundance: many; j_gene: TRBJ2-3; CDR3aa: CASRADSSTDTQYF; CDR3nt: TGCGCCAGTCGAGCGGATAGTAGTACAGATACGCAGTATTTT